The sequence of this TCR beta chain was determined in a study of cytomegalovirus exposure and HLA in healthy donors. PCR employed 60 Vbeta and 13 Jbeta primers. This table comes from immunoSEQ multiplex PCR, and its TCRdb copy is limited to in-frame clones, with some not included. The sample lists about 50,000 clones; approximately 77% were seen once. The sequence was obtained from a woman in her fifties or sixties in good health and CMV-seronegative. The specimen was PBMCs.

The CDR3 loop reads CASSLGPGVNQPQHF. The CDR3 DNA reads TGTGCCAGCAGCTTAGGGCCAGGGGTTAATCAGCCCCAGCATTTT. The chain links TRBV5-5 to TRBJ1-5; weak D call: TRBD1 (6 bases). The CDR3 sequence is 15 residues long. Per the germline V gene, CDR1 is SGHKS and CDR2 is YYEKEE (reference sequence). Trimming took 2 bases from V and 4 from J, leaving 13 bases between them.